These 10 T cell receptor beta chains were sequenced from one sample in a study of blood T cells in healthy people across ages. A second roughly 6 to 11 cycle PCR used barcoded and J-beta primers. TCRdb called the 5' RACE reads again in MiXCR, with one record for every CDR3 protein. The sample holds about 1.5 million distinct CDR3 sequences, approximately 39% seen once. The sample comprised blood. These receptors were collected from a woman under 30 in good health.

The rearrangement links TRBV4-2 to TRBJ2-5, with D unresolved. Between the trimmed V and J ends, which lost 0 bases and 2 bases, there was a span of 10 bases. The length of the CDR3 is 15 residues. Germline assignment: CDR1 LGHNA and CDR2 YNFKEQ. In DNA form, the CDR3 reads TGTGCCAGCAGCCAAGATGGCCTACAACAAGAGACCCAGTACTTC. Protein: CASSQDGLQQETQYF.

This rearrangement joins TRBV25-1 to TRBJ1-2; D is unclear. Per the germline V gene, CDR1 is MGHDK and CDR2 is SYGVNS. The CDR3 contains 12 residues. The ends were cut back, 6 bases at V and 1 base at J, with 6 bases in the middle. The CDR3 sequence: CASRGNNYGYTF. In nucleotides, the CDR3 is TGTGCCAGCAGAGGGAATAACTATGGCTACACCTTC.

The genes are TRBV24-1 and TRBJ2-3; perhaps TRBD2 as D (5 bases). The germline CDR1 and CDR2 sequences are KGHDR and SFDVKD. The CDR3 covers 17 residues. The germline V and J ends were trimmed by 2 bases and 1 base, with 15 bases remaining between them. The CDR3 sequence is CATSDSPLAGRTDTQYF. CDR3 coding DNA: TGTGCCACCAGTGATTCCCCCCTCGCGGGCCGCACAGATACGCAGTATTTT.

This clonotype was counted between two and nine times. The CDR3 loop reads CASSTLVRGSEQYF. The DNA for the CDR3 is TGTGCCAGCAGCACCCTCGTTCGGGGATCCGAGCAGTACTTC. This chain connects TRBV13 to TRBJ2-4, with D tentatively TRBD2 (5 bases). The tail of the sequence fits TRBJ2-7 better, so the J call may be wrong. The CDR3 has 14 residues. Germline V gives CDR1 PRHDT, CDR2 FYEKMQ (reference sequence).

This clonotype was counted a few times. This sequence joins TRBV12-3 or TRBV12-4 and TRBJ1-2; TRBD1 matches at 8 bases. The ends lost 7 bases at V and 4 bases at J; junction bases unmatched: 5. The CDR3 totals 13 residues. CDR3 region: CASTLTGAYGYTF. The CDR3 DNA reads TGTGCCAGCACCTTGACAGGGGCCTATGGCTACACCTTC.

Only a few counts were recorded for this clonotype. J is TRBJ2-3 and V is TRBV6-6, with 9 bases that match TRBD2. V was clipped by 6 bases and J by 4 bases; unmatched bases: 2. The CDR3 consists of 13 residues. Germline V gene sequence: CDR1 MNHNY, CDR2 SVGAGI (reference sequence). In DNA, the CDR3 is TGTGCCAGCAGGTCTAGCGGGGCAGATACGCAGTATTTT. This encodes CASRSSGADTQYF.

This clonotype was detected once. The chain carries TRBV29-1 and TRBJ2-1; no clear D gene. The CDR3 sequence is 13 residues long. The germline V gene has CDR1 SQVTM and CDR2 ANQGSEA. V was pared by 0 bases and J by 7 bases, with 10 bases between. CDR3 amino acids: CSVEDPPENEQFF. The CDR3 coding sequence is TGCAGCGTTGAAGATCCACCGGAAAATGAGCAGTTCTTC.

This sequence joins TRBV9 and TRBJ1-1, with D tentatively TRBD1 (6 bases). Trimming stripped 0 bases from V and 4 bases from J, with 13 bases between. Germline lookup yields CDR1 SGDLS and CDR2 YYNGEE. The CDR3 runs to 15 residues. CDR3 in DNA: TGTGCCAGCAGCGTAGCTACTACAGGGAGCACTGAAGCTTTCTTT. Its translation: CASSVATTGSTEAFF.

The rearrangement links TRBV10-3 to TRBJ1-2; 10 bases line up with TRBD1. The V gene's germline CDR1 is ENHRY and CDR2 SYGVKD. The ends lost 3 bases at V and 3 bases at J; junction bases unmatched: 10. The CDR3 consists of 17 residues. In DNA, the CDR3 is TGTGCCATCAGTGACCTGACAGGGGGCGCGGATGACTATGGCTACACCTTC. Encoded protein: CAISDLTGGADDYGYTF.

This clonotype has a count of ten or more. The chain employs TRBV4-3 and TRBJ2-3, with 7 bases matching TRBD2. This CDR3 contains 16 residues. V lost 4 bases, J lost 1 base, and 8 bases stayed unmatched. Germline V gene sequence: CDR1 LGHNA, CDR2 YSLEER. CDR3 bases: TGCGCCAGCAGCCGCCATATAGCGGGCGGCACAGATACGCAGTATTTT. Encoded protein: CASSRHIAGGTDTQYF.